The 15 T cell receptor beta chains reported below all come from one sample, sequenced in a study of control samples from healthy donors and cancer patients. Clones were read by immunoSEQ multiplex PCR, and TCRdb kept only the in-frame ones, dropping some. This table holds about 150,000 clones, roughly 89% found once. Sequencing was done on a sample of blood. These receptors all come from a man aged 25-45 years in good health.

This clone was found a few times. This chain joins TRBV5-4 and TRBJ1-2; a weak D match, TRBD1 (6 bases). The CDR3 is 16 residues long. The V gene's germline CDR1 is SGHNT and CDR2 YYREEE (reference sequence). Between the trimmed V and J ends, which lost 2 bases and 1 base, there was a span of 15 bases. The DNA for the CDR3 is TGTGCCAGCAGCTTCATGGGGGGCCAAGTTAACTATGGCTACACCTTC. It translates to CASSFMGGQVNYGYTF.

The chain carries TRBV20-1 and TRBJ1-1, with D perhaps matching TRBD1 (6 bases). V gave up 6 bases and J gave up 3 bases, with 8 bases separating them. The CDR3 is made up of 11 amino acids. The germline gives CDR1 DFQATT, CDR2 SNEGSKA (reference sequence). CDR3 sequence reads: CSARQDTEAFF. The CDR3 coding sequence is TGCAGTGCCAGACAGGACACTGAAGCTTTCTTT.

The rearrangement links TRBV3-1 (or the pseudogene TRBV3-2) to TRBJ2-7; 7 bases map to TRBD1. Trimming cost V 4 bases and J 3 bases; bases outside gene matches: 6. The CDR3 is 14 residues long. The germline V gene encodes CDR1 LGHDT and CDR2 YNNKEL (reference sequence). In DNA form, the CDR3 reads TGTGCCAGCAGCCCACCCGGGACAGACTACGAGCAGTACTTC. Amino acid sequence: CASSPPGTDYEQYF.

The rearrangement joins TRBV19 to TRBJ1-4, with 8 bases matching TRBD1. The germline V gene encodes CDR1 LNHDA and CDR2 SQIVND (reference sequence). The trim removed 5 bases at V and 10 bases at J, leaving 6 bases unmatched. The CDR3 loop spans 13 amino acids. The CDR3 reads CASSPDRDGKLFF. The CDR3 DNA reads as TGTGCCAGTAGTCCGGACAGGGACGGAAAACTGTTTTTT.

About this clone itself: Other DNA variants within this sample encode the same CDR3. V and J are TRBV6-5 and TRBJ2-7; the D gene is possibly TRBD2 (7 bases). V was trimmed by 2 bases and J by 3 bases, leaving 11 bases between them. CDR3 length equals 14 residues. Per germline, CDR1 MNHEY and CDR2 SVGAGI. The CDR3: CASSYGGGGYEQYF. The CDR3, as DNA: TGTGCCAGCAGTTACGGGGGAGGGGGCTACGAGCAGTACTTC.

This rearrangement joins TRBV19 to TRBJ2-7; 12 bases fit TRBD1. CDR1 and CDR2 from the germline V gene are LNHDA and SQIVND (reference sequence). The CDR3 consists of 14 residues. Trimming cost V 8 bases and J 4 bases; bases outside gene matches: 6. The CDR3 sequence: CASPGTGGRYEQYF. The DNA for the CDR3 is TGTGCCAGTCCCGGGACAGGGGGCCGATACGAGCAGTACTTC.

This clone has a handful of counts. The CDR3, as DNA: TGTGCCAGCAGCTTGAGCGGGAGCACAGATACGCAGTATTTT. This gives the protein CASSLSGSTDTQYF. This chain joins TRBV7-3 and TRBJ2-3; maybe TRBD2 (6 bases). The CDR3 sequence is 14 residues long. The V and J ends lost 3 bases and 0 bases respectively, with 7 bases between them. Looked up from germline, CDR1 is SGHTA and CDR2 is FQGTGA.

CDR3 sequence: CASSLSGVYNQPQHF. The CDR3 DNA reads TGTGCCAGCAGTTTATCCGGGGTTTACAATCAGCCCCAGCATTTT. The chain has TRBV27 and TRBJ1-5; D not certain. The V gene lost 0 bases and the J gene lost 3 bases, with 9 bases spanning the gap. This CDR3 is built from 15 residues. Germline V gene data show CDR1 as MNHEY and CDR2 as SMNVEV (reference sequence).

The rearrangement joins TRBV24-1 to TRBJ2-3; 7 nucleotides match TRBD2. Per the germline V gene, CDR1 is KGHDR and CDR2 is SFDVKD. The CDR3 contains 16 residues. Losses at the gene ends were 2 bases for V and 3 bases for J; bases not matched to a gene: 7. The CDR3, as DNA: TGTGCCACCAGTGATTATACGGGGGAGGGAACAGATACGCAGTATTTT. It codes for CATSDYTGEGTDTQYF.

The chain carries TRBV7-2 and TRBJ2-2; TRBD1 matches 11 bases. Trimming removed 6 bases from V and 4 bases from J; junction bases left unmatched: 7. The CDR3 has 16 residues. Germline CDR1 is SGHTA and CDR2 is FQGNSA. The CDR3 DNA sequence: TGTGCCAGCAGGCAACCGGGACAGGGGGGCACCGGGGAGCTGTTTTTT. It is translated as CASRQPGQGGTGELFF.

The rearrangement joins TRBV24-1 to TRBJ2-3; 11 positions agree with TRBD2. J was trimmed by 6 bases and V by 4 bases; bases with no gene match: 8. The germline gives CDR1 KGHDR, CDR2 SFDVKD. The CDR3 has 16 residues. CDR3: CATSDELAGALDTQYF. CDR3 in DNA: TGTGCCACCAGTGACGAACTAGCGGGAGCGTTGGATACGCAGTATTTT.

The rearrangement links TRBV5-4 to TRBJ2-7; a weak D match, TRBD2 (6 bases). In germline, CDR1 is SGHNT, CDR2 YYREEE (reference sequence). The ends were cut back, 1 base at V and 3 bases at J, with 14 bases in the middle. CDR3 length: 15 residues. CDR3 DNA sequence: TGTGCCAGCAGCTTGACGGGAGACCTATACTACGAGCAGTACTTC. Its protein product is CASSLTGDLYYEQYF.

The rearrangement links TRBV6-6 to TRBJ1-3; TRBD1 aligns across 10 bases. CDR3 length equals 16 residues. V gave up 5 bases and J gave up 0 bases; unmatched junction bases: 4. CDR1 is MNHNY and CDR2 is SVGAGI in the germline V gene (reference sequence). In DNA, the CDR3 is TGTGCCAGCAGTCCGACAGGGGGCCTCTCTGGAAACACCATATATTTT. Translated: CASSPTGGLSGNTIYF.

CDR3 in DNA: TGTGCCAGTAGTTATTTGGGGAACAGGGGGGAAAGGAACTATGGCTACACCTTC. This encodes CASSYLGNRGERNYGYTF. The chain has TRBV19 and TRBJ1-2; 8 nucleotides agree with TRBD1. With V trimmed by 5 bases and J by 2 bases, 16 bases remained unmatched. Germline CDR1 LNHDA, CDR2 SQIVND (reference sequence). The CDR3 consists of 18 residues.

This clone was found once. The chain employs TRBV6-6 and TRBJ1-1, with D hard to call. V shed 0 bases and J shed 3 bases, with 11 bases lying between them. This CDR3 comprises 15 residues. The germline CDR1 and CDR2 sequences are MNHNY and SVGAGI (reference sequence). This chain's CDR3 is CASSYSEKLDTEAFF. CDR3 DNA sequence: TGTGCCAGCAGTTACTCGGAGAAATTGGACACTGAAGCTTTCTTT.